The present T cell receptor (beta chain) was sequenced within a study of Tregs in tolerant kidney transplant recipients. Across the study: Related graft donors supplied nonmyeloablative bone marrow transplants, and mixed chimerism was transient.

Broader study findings: Nucleotide sequences could not be compared across some patients' samples due to primer changes. In tolerant patients, donor-specific Tregs outgrew total Tregs, suggesting antigen-driven expansion.

Assay used: immunoSEQ multiplex PCR; TCRdb lists only in-frame clones, some missing. Among 110,000 or so clones, 90% were seen once, and the ten largest hold just under 0.35%. Points on this clone: Its antigen remains unidentified.

Germline lookup yields CDR1 DFQATT and CDR2 SNEGSKA (reference sequence). There are 11 residues in the CDR3. Trimming left V 6 bases short and J 5 bases short, with 10 bases between. The chain uses TRBV20-1 and TRBJ2-5; D unclear. The sample consisted of CD4+ T cells from blood, taken before the transplant. This TCR was recovered from a human donor who received a combined kidney and bone marrow transplant. CDR3 in amino acids: CSAHSRETQYF. The CDR3 nucleotides are TGCAGTGCCCATAGCCGGGAGACCCAGTACTTC.